This section outlines one T cell receptor beta chain sequence together with its context. This entry is derived from a study of cytomegalovirus exposure and HLA in healthy donors. Background on the study: Genetic ancestry analysis placed approximately 78% of the 300 to 500 donors that were genotyped in the Caucasian-associated cluster.

Trimming left V 7 bases short and J 0 bases short, with 15 bases between. Germline V CDR1 and CDR2: MNHEY, SMNVEV (reference sequence). The CDR3 length is 15 residues. The PCR used 60 Vbeta and 13 Jbeta primers. The assay was immunoSEQ multiplex PCR, and TCRdb's table has in-frame clones only and misses some. Among about 140,000 clones listed, 60% to 80% were seen once. The receptor was isolated from a middle-aged man in good health and CMV-seropositive. Sequencing input: PBMCs. V usage is TRBV27 and J usage is TRBJ1-1; TRBD1 might be the D (5 bases). CDR3 DNA: TGTGCCAGCACGCGAGGAGACAGAATGAACACTGAAGCTTTCTTT. Protein: CASTRGDRMNTEAFF.